Listed here are 5 T cell receptor beta chains from one sample, sequenced in a study of shared clonotypes between healthy human individuals. TCRdb's table, derived via immunoSEQ multiplex PCR, lists solely in-frame clones and lacks some. Found here are about a million clones, around 80% of them singletons; the top ten hold 1.5%. The sequenced material came from memory CD4+ T cells sorted from blood. Subset reported: CD45RA-negative fraction. These receptors came from a man aged 18 to 30 in good health.

In its sample, this clone was seen once. V usage is TRBV6-1 and J usage is TRBJ2-6, with D maybe TRBD1 (5 bases). The ends were cut back, 0 bases at V and 8 bases at J, with 5 bases in the middle. CDR1 is MNHNS, CDR2 SASEGT, per germline. The CDR3 has 13 amino acids. The CDR3 DNA sequence: TGTGCCAGCAGTGAAGCGGGGCCCAACGTCCTGACTTTC. Its translation is CASSEAGPNVLTF.

The rearrangement uses TRBV6-5 and TRBJ1-6; D perhaps matches TRBD1 (5 bases). Germline V gene data show CDR1 as MNHEY and CDR2 as SVGAGI. This CDR3 is 14 amino acids long. V dropped 0 bases and J dropped 6 bases, with 6 bases sitting between them. The CDR3 protein is CASSYSGGNSPLHF. CDR3 coding DNA: TGTGCCAGCAGTTACTCGGGGGGTAATTCACCCCTCCACTTT.

The V call is TRBV5-6, the J call TRBJ1-4; D is ambiguous. V lost 0 bases to trimming and J lost 9 bases, with 18 bases between them. CDR1 and CDR2 (germline): SGHDT, YYEEEE. This CDR3 has 16 residues. The CDR3 DNA sequence: TGTGCCAGCAGCTTGGCCGGTAACGCATTGAGGCAAAAACTGTTTTTT. It codes for CASSLAGNALRQKLFF.

V usage is TRBV15 and J usage is TRBJ2-3, with 11 bases identical to TRBD1. Germline CDR1 LNHNV, CDR2 YYDKDF (reference sequence). This CDR3 is 17 amino acids long. J gave up 1 base and V 4 bases, and 7 bases lay outside the gene matches. DNA of the CDR3: TGTGCCACCAGCACGCGGACAGGGGGCTTGGGCACAGATACGCAGTATTTT. Its translation is CATSTRTGGLGTDTQYF.

The chain joins TRBV18 to TRBJ1-1; D is unresolved. The CDR3 sequence is 14 residues long. V was pared by 3 bases and J by 5 bases, with 13 bases between. Germline-derived CDR1 and CDR2 are KGHSH and LQKENI. CDR3 nucleotides: TGTGCCAGCTCACCCCTGGTTAGTGGGACTGAAGCTTTCTTT. As protein: CASSPLVSGTEAFF.